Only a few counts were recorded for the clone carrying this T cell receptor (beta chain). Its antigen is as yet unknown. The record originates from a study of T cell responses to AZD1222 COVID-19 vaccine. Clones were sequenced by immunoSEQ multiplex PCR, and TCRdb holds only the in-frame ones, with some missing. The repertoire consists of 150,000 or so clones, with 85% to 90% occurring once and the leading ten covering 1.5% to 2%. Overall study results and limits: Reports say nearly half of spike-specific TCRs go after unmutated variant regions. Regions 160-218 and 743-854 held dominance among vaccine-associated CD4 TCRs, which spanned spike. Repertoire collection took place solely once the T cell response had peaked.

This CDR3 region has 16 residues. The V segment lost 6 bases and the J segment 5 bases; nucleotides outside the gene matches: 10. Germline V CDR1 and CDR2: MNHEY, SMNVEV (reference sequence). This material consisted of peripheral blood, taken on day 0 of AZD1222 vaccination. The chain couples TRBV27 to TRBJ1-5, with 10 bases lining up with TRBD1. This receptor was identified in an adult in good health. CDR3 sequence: CASSNAGTGEDQPQHF. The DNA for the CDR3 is TGTGCCAGCAGCAATGCCGGGACAGGGGAAGATCAGCCCCAGCATTTT.